Reported below is one T cell receptor (beta chain). The table lists this clone with a count of one. Its antigen has not been determined. No much larger clonotype is one base removed from it; base qualities were not supplied. Library preparation was by the immunoSEQ multiplex PCR assay. TCRdb carries this immuneACCESS record with in-frame sequences only. Its versions omit some clonotypes, under half of them owing to an unresolved V gene in the studies checked, with the rest unexplained. This sample lists fewer than 200,000 clones; 93% were detected once. Of the sample, roughly 4.3% falls within the top ten clones. CDR1 MNHEY and CDR2 SVGAGI are derived from the germline V gene. The CDR3 numbers 14 residues from cysteine through phenylalanine. Of the read, only the CDR3 DNA is kept; its 42 bases are in frame from base 1. V loses 8 bases, J loses 0 bases, and the germline ends lie 14 bases apart. The data were taken from a study of control samples from healthy donors and cancer patients (dated by TCRdb to 2020 to 2021).

The sample taken for sequencing was blood. Here the chain combines TRBV6-5 and TRBJ2-7; TRBD1 is possibly the D segment (5 matching bases). This TCR came from a woman aged 60-70 years in good health. The CDR3 reads CASLQGLLSYEQYF. The DNA reads as follows: TGTGCCAGCCTTCAGGGATTACTCTCCTACGAGCAGTACTTC.